Reported below is one TCR beta chain. Its target is unknown. Sequenced by immunoSEQ multiplex PCR; TCRdb stores in-frame clones only, minus some. The sample lists around 62,000 clones; 80% to 90% were seen once. The V gene end was trimmed by 1 base and the J gene end by 6 bases; junction bases not matched to a gene: 5. The germline CDR1 and CDR2 sequences are SEHNR and FQNEAQ (reference sequence). The CDR3 totals 15 residues. The entry originates in a study of OX40 agonist ivuxolimab in advanced cancers. Study-level background: Participants averaged approximately 61 years of age (range about 23 to 80) and were roughly 80% male. Study-wide points: On average, CD8+ T cells had more expanded clones than CD4+.

V is TRBV7-9 and J is TRBJ1-5, with 8 bases fitting TRBD1. The source material was CD4+ or CD8+ T cells sorted from blood, sampled in a trial of the OX40 agonist ivuxolimab. The TCR originated in an adult with an advanced solid tumor such as melanoma, head and neck, liver or kidney cancer. The CDR3 DNA sequence: TGTGCCAGCAGCTTAGGGACAGGGATTTTTCAGCCCCAGCATTTT. Translating it yields CASSLGTGIFQPQHF.